This passage covers 28 T cell receptor beta chains from one sample sequenced in a study of metastatic and nonmetastatic thyroid tumors. TCRdb reprocessed the PCR reads via MiXCR. Of under 15,000 clones in the sample, approximately 22% were seen once. Treatment of any kind had been given to no patient before thyroid surgery. Sequencing was carried out using blood. The source is a female donor with papillary thyroid cancer or a benign thyroid nodule (not recorded which). Some clones in this sample may be carry-over from other donors' samples.

In its sample, this clone was seen many times. The V gene is TRBV2, the J gene TRBJ1-6; D is unclear. Germline loops: CDR1 SNHLY, CDR2 FYNNEI. Trimming stripped 7 bases from V and 9 bases from J, with 19 bases between. The CDR3 sequence is 15 residues long. The CDR3 loop reads CASTREGGAGSPLHF. CDR3 DNA sequence: TGTGCCAGCACCCGGGAAGGAGGAGCCGGTTCACCCCTCCACTTT.

This clone has ten or more counts. The chain uses TRBV3-2 and TRBJ1-6; whether TRBD1, the table's D call, matches the DNA was not checked. TRBV3-2 has pseudogene status. CDR3 length: 16 residues. The CDR3 bases are TGTGCCAGCAGCCAAAGCCCGGGACAGAGGAGTTCACCCCTCCACTTT. Translated: CASSQSPGQRSSPLHF.

This clone occurred once. The J gene is TRBJ2-2, the V gene TRBV7-6; D is unclear. Germline V gives CDR1 SGHVS, CDR2 FNYEAQ. V was clipped by 5 bases and J by 14 bases, with 21 bases between them. There are 14 residues in the CDR3. The CDR3 here is CASSLFERTGDLFF. CDR3 nucleotide sequence: TGTGCCAGCAGCCTATTCGAACGCACCGGTGATCTGTTTTTT.

In regard to this clone: One end of the junction fails to match germline, which may point to a read error. Other DNA sequences in the same sample also yield this CDR3. The genes are TRBV5-6 and TRBJ2-5, with 14 nucleotides matching TRBD2. In germline, CDR1 is SGHDT, CDR2 YYEEEE. The CDR3 length is 15 residues. The CDR3 bases are TGTGCCAGCAGCAGGGGACTAGCGGGAGTAGAGACACAGTACTTC. Protein product: CASSRGLAGVETQYF.

In its sample, this clone is medium-sized. The chain recombines TRBV19 with TRBJ2-7, with 7 bases matching TRBD1. CDR3 length: 14 amino acids. In germline, CDR1 is LNHDA, CDR2 SQIVND (reference sequence). The V segment lost 5 bases and the J segment 0 bases; nucleotides outside the gene matches: 4. CDR3 in amino acids: CASSGTANSYEQYF. CDR3 bases: TGTGCCAGTAGTGGGACAGCGAACTCCTACGAGCAGTACTTC.

This rearrangement joins TRBV6-1 to TRBJ1-2; tentatively, D is TRBD1 (5 bases). The CDR3 is 15 amino acids. The V end was cut by 5 bases, the J end by 3 bases, with 16 bases between. Germline V gives CDR1 MNHNS, CDR2 SASEGT. CDR3 sequence (DNA): TGTGCCAGCAGTCCGACTCAGGGCAGCTACTATGGCTACACCTTC. Translation: CASSPTQGSYYGYTF.

A word on this clone: One end of the junction is discordant with germline, which a read error may explain. The chain has TRBV20-1 and TRBJ2-2, with D unclear. The CDR3 length is 14 residues. Germline CDR1 is DFQATT and CDR2 is SNEGSKA (reference sequence). The CDR3 region has the DNA TGCAGTGCTAGAAGACCCGCTGGCACCGTGGAGCTGTTTTTT. Its protein product is CSARRPAGTVELFF.

In this sample, this clone is medium-sized. This sequence joins TRBV28 and TRBJ1-6; weak D call: TRBD1 (6 bases). This CDR3 has 14 amino acids. CDR1 is MDHEN and CDR2 is SYDVKM in the germline V gene. The V gene lost 4 bases and the J gene lost 8 bases, with 12 bases spanning the gap. CDR3 in DNA: TGTGCCAGCAGTTCGAGGGGGGCGTATTCACCCCTCCACTTT. This translates into CASSSRGAYSPLHF.

This clone qualifies as medium-sized. In DNA, the CDR3 is TGTGCCAGCAGTGGGGCAGACACCTCCTACGAGCAGTACTTC. It is translated as CASSGADTSYEQYF. The chain is built from TRBV2 and TRBJ2-7; D ambiguous. Germline V gene data show CDR1 as SNHLY and CDR2 as FYNNEI. The CDR3 loop spans 14 amino acids. V was shortened by 4 bases and J by 0 bases, with 10 bases between the two germline ends.

The sample holds one count of this clone. The V and J genes are TRBV7-9 and TRBJ1-1; no clear D gene. Trimming took 5 bases from V and 4 from J, leaving 11 bases between them. The germline gives CDR1 SEHNR, CDR2 FQNEAQ (reference sequence). The CDR3 covers 13 residues. The CDR3 nucleotides read TGTGCCAGCAGCCAATGGATGGGCACTGAAGCTTTCTTT. It encodes CASSQWMGTEAFF.

In this sample, this clone is medium-sized (0.01 to 0.1%). The V call is TRBV2, the J call TRBJ1-1; 9 positions agree with TRBD1. J lost 4 bases, V lost 3 bases, and 3 bases had no gene match. This CDR3 is built from 14 residues. Germline values: CDR1 SNHLY, CDR2 FYNNEI. As DNA, the CDR3 is TGTGCCAGCAGTGATGGACAGGGGACCACTGAAGCTTTCTTT. Encoded protein: CASSDGQGTTEAFF.

V gene TRBV7-2 combines with J gene TRBJ1-1, with D unresolved. Trimming left V 3 bases short and J 1 base short, with 12 bases between. In germline, CDR1 is SGHTA, CDR2 FQGNSA. This CDR3 is built from 15 residues. The CDR3 loop is CASSLDAHRNTEAFF. The CDR3 region has the DNA TGTGCCAGCAGCTTGGACGCCCACCGGAACACTGAAGCTTTCTTT.

This clone has at least ten counts. The CDR3 loop is CASSPGGGSDTQYF. CDR3 nucleotide sequence: TGTGCCAGCAGCCCAGGGGGGGGGTCAGATACGCAGTATTTT. This chain joins TRBV5-5 and TRBJ2-3; the D call may be TRBD1 or TRBD2 (7 bases each). The V end was cut by 4 bases, the J end by 4 bases, with 13 bases between. CDR3 length: 14 residues. Per germline, CDR1 SGHKS and CDR2 YYEKEE (reference sequence).

The rearrangement links TRBV10-2 to TRBJ1-2, with D perhaps TRBD1 (6 bases). The V end lost 5 bases, the J end lost 5 bases, and 15 bases lay between the germline ends. The CDR3 has 14 amino acids. Germline loops: CDR1 WSHSY, CDR2 SAAADI. Here the CDR3 DNA reads TGCGCCAGCAGTCCAGGGGTCGGCACGTATGGCTACACCTTC. Translated, it gives CASSPGVGTYGYTF.

The chain couples TRBV11-2 to TRBJ2-1; D remains ambiguous. The germline gives CDR1 SGHAT, CDR2 FQNNGV. The CDR3 spans 15 residues. With 0 bases removed from V and 3 bases from J, the gap between germline ends came to 9 bases. This CDR3 is CASSLDLGFYNEQFF. The CDR3 DNA is TGTGCCAGCAGCTTAGATCTGGGGTTCTACAATGAGCAGTTCTTC.

This clone is judged medium-sized. The CDR3, as DNA: TGTGCCAGCAGTCGACAGGGTGACGGGGAGCTGTTTTTT. Translated, it gives CASSRQGDGELFF. The V and J genes are TRBV12-3 or TRBV12-4 and TRBJ2-2; 7 bases fit TRBD1. J was trimmed by 7 bases and V by 5 bases; bases with no gene match: 4. CDR3 length: 13 residues.

Relative to its sample, this clone is medium-sized. The rearrangement links TRBV27 to TRBJ2-1; D perhaps matches TRBD2 (6 bases). CDR3 length: 16 amino acids. V shed 6 bases and J shed 0 bases, with 15 bases lying between them. CDR1 is MNHEY, CDR2 SMNVEV, per germline (reference sequence). The CDR3 protein is CASRLGAGSSYNEQFF. As DNA, the CDR3 is TGTGCCAGCAGATTAGGAGCGGGTAGCTCCTACAATGAGCAGTTCTTC.

The chain employs TRBV5-1 and TRBJ2-3, with 8 bases that match TRBD2. Per germline, CDR1 SGHRS and CDR2 YFSETQ. V lost 0 bases and J lost 0; bases outside the gene matches: 0. This CDR3 comprises 15 residues. In DNA, the CDR3 is TGCGCCAGCAGCTTGGGCGGGAGGAGCACAGATACGCAGTATTTT. This translates into CASSLGGRSTDTQYF.

Comments on this clone: No conserved phenylalanine or tryptophan ends this CDR3, so it is likely a read error. The DNA is omitted, as the CDR3 cannot be located on it reliably, and the CDR3 follows TCRdb's listing. V is TRBV7-8 and J is TRBJ2-2; the table's D call, TRBD2, was not checked against the DNA. Germline V gene data show CDR1 as SGHVS and CDR2 as FQNEAQ. The CDR3 is 10 amino acids in total, end residues counted. The CDR3 spells CASSLVPRGG.

In its sample, this clone is medium-sized (0.01 to 0.1%). This chain uses TRBV2 with TRBJ1-5, with D possibly TRBD1 on 6 matching bases. The germline gives CDR1 SNHLY, CDR2 FYNNEI. The CDR3 covers 15 residues. V lost 3 bases to trimming and J lost 5 bases, with 14 bases between them. DNA for the CDR3: TGTGCCAGCAGTGAGAGCAGGGGAAGGGATCAGCCCCAGCATTTT. This codes for CASSESRGRDQPQHF.

This clone was observed a handful of times. The chain carries TRBV6-5 and TRBJ1-1; 7 bases map to TRBD1. CDR3 length: 16 amino acids. CDR1 and CDR2 from the germline V gene are MNHEY and SVGAGI. V lost 4 bases, J lost 12 bases, and 20 bases stayed unmatched. In DNA, the CDR3 is TGTGCCAGCAGTTTGGTGTCCCAGGGGGTGTACACTAAATCTTTCTTT. This encodes CASSLVSQGVYTKSFF.

This chain links TRBV6-1 with TRBJ1-2, with TRBD1 as a possible D gene (5 bases). The CDR3 has 14 residues. Germline assignment: CDR1 MNHNS and CDR2 SASEGT. V dropped 5 bases and J dropped 4 bases, with 14 bases sitting between them. The CDR3 spells CASSPGRGCYGYTF. CDR3 nucleotide sequence: TGTGCCAGCAGTCCGGGGAGGGGCTGCTATGGCTACACCTTC.

This clone was observed a single time. This rearrangement joins TRBV20-1 to TRBJ2-1, with no clear D. V was shortened by 3 bases and J by 3 bases, with 18 bases between the two germline ends. Looked up from germline, CDR1 is DFQATT and CDR2 is SNEGSKA (reference sequence). This CDR3 spans 16 amino acids. The chain's CDR3 is CSASGSADPYYNEQFF. CDR3 coding DNA: TGCAGTGCTAGCGGCTCTGCGGATCCTTACTACAATGAGCAGTTCTTC.

This clone occurred many times. V is TRBV5-5 and J is TRBJ1-1; D is ambiguous. Germline-derived CDR1 and CDR2 are SGHKS and YYEKEE (reference sequence). This CDR3 has 15 amino acids. Trimming took off 0 bases at V and 11 bases at J, with 20 bases between the two ends. CDR3 protein: CASSLAFSVSGNAFF. CDR3 bases: TGTGCCAGCAGCTTGGCCTTTTCGGTGTCTGGGAACGCTTTCTTT.

This clone was seen ten or more times. V is TRBV5-6 and J is TRBJ1-5; maybe TRBD1 (5 bases). Germline V gene lookup returns CDR1 SGHDT and CDR2 YYEEEE. V was shortened by 3 bases and J by 0 bases, with 16 bases between the two germline ends. The CDR3 totals 17 residues. The CDR3 region is CASSSRLEGDSNQPQHF. The CDR3 DNA is TGTGCCAGCAGCTCGCGTCTTGAAGGGGATAGCAATCAGCCCCAGCATTTT.

At least ten counts were recorded for this clone. J is TRBJ1-1 and V is TRBV7-9; no firm D call. The germline V gene has CDR1 SEHNR and CDR2 FQNEAQ (reference sequence). This CDR3 has 15 amino acids. The V and J ends lost 1 base and 3 bases respectively, with 12 bases between them. The CDR3 here is CASSLVTGKYTEAFF. In DNA, the CDR3 is TGTGCCAGCAGCTTAGTGACGGGGAAGTACACTGAAGCTTTCTTT.

In this sample, this clone turned up a few times. The junction differs from germline at one of its ends, possibly a read error. The V call is TRBV28, the J call TRBJ2-3; D tentatively fits TRBD1 or TRBD2 (5 bases each). This CDR3 has 14 residues. From germline, CDR1 is MDHEN and CDR2 SYDVKM. The CDR3 DNA reads as TGTGCCAGCAGTTCCCCGGGGCACACAGATACACAGTATTTT. This gives the protein CASSSPGHTDTQYF.

Many counts were recorded for this clone. CDR3 bases: TGCAGTGCTTCCGGGGGGACAGGAAACTACGAGCAGTACGTC. It codes for CSASGGTGNYEQYV. The chain links TRBV20-1 to TRBJ2-7, with a weak D call TRBD1 (8 bases). Between the trimmed V and J ends, which lost 5 bases and 3 bases, there was a span of 17 bases. This CDR3 is built from 14 residues. CDR1 and CDR2 from the germline V gene are DFQATT and SNEGSKA (reference sequence).